This TCR beta chain comes out of a study of OX40 agonist ivuxolimab in advanced cancers. The length of the CDR3 is 16 residues. From germline, CDR1 is MNHEY and CDR2 SVGAGI. V dropped 2 bases and J dropped 3 bases, with 13 bases sitting between them. The table lists this clone with a few counts. Using immunoSEQ multiplex PCR, the repertoire was profiled, and TCRdb retains in-frame clones only, with some absent. Among about 40,000 clones listed, roughly 86% were seen once. The clonotype was recovered from an adult with an advanced solid tumor such as melanoma, head and neck, liver or kidney cancer. The V call is TRBV6-5, the J call TRBJ2-2; D is unresolved. The material was CD4+ or CD8+ T cells sorted from blood, obtained in a trial of the OX40 agonist ivuxolimab. The CDR3 coding sequence is TGTGCCAGCAGTTACGTTACTGGGCCTTACACCGGGGAGCTGTTTTTT. It specifies CASSYVTGPYTGELFF.